These T cell receptor beta chains were read from a single sample in a study of blood T cell repertoires in COVID-19. The repertoire was sequenced with immunoSEQ multiplex PCR; TCRdb's copy has only in-frame clones and lacks some. The top ten hold around 1.9% of the sample, which has about 170,000 clones, 88% seen once. Specimen: peripheral blood. Receptors originate from a middle-aged man who had recovered from COVID-19. Both conserved end residues are part of each CDR3. The D gene is left open where the match is weak. The size field is filled for only some rows; it gives once, few, many or a size class.

J	D	size	V	CDR3	DNA
TRBJ1-2	.	once	TRBV30	CAWSPLGGIYTF	TGTGCCTGGAGTCCCCTGGGGGGAATCTACACCTTC
TRBJ2-2	TRBD2	.	TRBV5-1	CASSGGTSSTGELFF	TGCGCCAGCAGCGGGGGGACTAGCTCAACCGGGGAGCTGTTTTTT
TRBJ2-7	.	.	TRBV24-1	CATSDWGLLNSYEQYF	TGTGCCACCAGTGATTGGGGACTGCTAAACTCCTACGAGCAGTACTTC
TRBJ2-7	TRBD2	.	TRBV3-1/TRBV3-2	CASSQPGTSGSLGEQYF	TGTGCCAGCAGCCAACCCGGGACTAGCGGCTCCCTGGGCGAGCAGTACTTC
TRBJ2-7	.	.	TRBV28	CASSAPSPYEQYF	TGTGCCAGCAGCGCTCCTAGCCCTTACGAGCAGTACTTC
TRBJ2-7	.	.	TRBV10-3	CAISDSLALSYEQYF	TGTGCCATCAGTGATTCATTAGCCCTCTCCTACGAGCAGTACTTC
TRBJ2-2	TRBD2	.	TRBV3-1/TRBV3-2	CASSQGTSAGELFF	TGTGCCAGCAGCCAAGGGACTAGTGCCGGGGAGCTGTTTTTT
TRBJ2-7	TRBD1	.	TRBV7-6	CASSQDRDRAHEQYF	TGTGCCAGCAGCCAGGACCGGGACAGGGCCCACGAGCAGTACTTC
TRBJ2-3	TRBD2	.	TRBV30	CAWSRGSGVGGVDTQYF	TGTGCCTGGAGTCGGGGTAGCGGGGTGGGTGGCGTCGATACGCAGTATTTT
TRBJ2-1	TRBD2	.	TRBV11-2	CASSSERGPYNEQFF	TGTGCCAGCAGCTCAGAGCGGGGTCCCTACAATGAGCAGTTCTTC
TRBJ1-5	.	.	TRBV4-1	CASSHHAGESNQPQHF	TGCGCCAGCAGCCACCATGCGGGGGAGAGCAATCAGCCCCAGCATTTT
TRBJ1-1	.	.	TRBV10-3	CAITRVGGNTEAFF	TGTGCCATCACTAGGGTAGGGGGGAACACTGAAGCTTTCTTT
TRBJ2-7	.	.	TRBV27	CASSSTISYEQYF	TGTGCCAGCAGTTCTACCATCTCCTACGAGCAGTACTTC
TRBJ2-1	TRBD1	.	TRBV11-2	CASSLQGQGYNEQFF	TGTGCCAGCAGCTTACAAGGACAGGGGTACAATGAGCAGTTCTTC
TRBJ2-2	TRBD2	.	TRBV5-1	CASSLLGLAGVETGELFF	TGCGCCAGCAGCTTGTTAGGACTAGCGGGAGTAGAGACCGGGGAGCTGTTTTTT
TRBJ2-7	.	few	TRBV7-9	CASSLQGTRSYEQYF	TGTGCCAGCAGCTTACAGGGCACCAGATCCTACGAGCAGTACTTC
TRBJ1-3	.	.	TRBV9	CASSPPGGSGNTIYF	TGTGCCAGCAGTCCCCCGGGGGGCTCTGGAAACACCATATATTTT
TRBJ1-4	TRBD1	.	TRBV7-2	CASSFTGGREKLFF	TGTGCCAGCAGCTTTACAGGGGGCCGTGAAAAACTGTTTTTT
TRBJ1-2	TRBD1	.	TRBV24-1	CATSDGFERQGYGYTF	TGTGCCACCAGTGACGGTTTTGAAAGACAGGGATATGGCTACACCTTC
TRBJ1-3	.	few	TRBV18	CASSSRTKDSGNTIYF	TGTGCCAGCTCATCCCGGACAAAAGACTCTGGAAACACCATATATTTT
TRBJ2-2	TRBD1	.	TRBV19	CASSILLGTGNTGELFF	TGTGCCAGTAGTATACTCCTCGGGACAGGGAACACCGGGGAGCTGTTTTTT
TRBJ2-7	TRBD2	.	TRBV28	CASSPLNSGGTSYEQYF	TGTGCCAGCAGTCCCCTCAATAGCGGGGGCACCTCCTACGAGCAGTACTTC
TRBJ2-3	.	once	TRBV5-1	CASSILGAGTDTQYF	TGCGCCAGCAGCATCCTTGGAGCGGGCACAGATACGCAGTATTTT
TRBJ2-7	TRBD2	.	TRBV19	CASSLLPGLAGGEQYF	TGTGCCAGTAGCCTACTCCCGGGACTAGCGGGGGGCGAGCAGTACTTC
TRBJ1-3	TRBD1	.	TRBV6-5	CASTLDRAPGNTIYF	TGTGCCAGCACCCTAGACAGGGCGCCTGGAAACACCATATATTTT
TRBJ2-2	TRBD1	.	TRBV2	CASSSQGANTGELFF	TGTGCCAGCAGTTCGCAGGGGGCGAACACCGGGGAGCTGTTTTTT
TRBJ2-3	TRBD1	.	TRBV5-1	CASSPDRVDRTQYF	TGCGCCAGCAGCCCCGACAGGGTCGATCGGACGCAGTATTTT
TRBJ1-5	TRBD1	.	TRBV19	CASSMVRFRTGRLDNQPQHF	TGTGCCAGTAGTATGGTGAGGTTTAGGACAGGGCGATTGGACAATCAGCCCCAGCATTTT
TRBJ2-5	.	.	TRBV5-1	CASSLAPQGMEETQYF	TGCGCCAGCAGCTTGGCCCCGCAGGGAATGGAAGAGACCCAGTACTTC
TRBJ2-5	.	.	TRBV3-1/TRBV3-2	CASSPLAGRGSQETQYF	TGTGCCAGCAGCCCCCTCGCGGGCAGGGGCTCCCAAGAGACCCAGTACTTC
TRBJ1-1	.	.	TRBV5-4	CASSSFARNTEAFF	TGTGCCAGCAGCTCTTTCGCCAGGAACACTGAAGCTTTCTTT
TRBJ1-1	TRBD1	.	TRBV2	CASSEVQGAEAFF	TGTGCCAGCAGTGAAGTACAGGGGGCTGAAGCTTTCTTT
TRBJ1-6	.	once	TRBV14	CASSPGNSYNSPLHF	TGTGCCAGCAGCCCCGGTAACTCCTATAATTCACCCCTCCACTTT
TRBJ2-7	TRBD1	.	TRBV19	CASSPTGESYEQYF	TGTGCCAGTAGTCCTACAGGGGAGTCCTACGAGCAGTACTTC
TRBJ2-6	TRBD1	.	TRBV27	CASRMDRDSGANVLTF	TGTGCCAGCAGGATGGACAGGGACTCTGGGGCCAACGTCCTGACTTTC
TRBJ2-2	TRBD2	.	TRBV7-3	CASSSLAGAPTPGELFF	TGTGCCAGCAGCTCCTTAGCGGGAGCACCAACACCCGGGGAGCTGTTTTTT
TRBJ2-3	TRBD1	.	TRBV27	CASSARTGPNTDTQYF	TGTGCCAGCAGTGCTAGGACAGGGCCAAATACAGATACGCAGTATTTT
TRBJ1-2	.	.	TRBV20-1	CSARGGVGYTF	TGCAGTGCTAGAGGCGGGGTTGGCTACACCTTC
TRBJ2-1	TRBD2	.	TRBV27	CASSFRRAGFSYNEQFF	TGTGCCAGCAGTTTTCGCCGAGCGGGGTTCTCCTACAATGAGCAGTTCTTC
TRBJ1-5	TRBD1	once	TRBV3-1/TRBV3-2	CASSQGTGGNQPQHF	TGTGCCAGCAGCCAAGGGACAGGGGGCAATCAGCCCCAGCATTTT
TRBJ1-1	.	.	TRBV5-4	CASSLRGAYTEAFF	TGTGCCAGCAGCCTCAGGGGTGCTTACACTGAAGCTTTCTTT
TRBJ2-5	.	.	TRBV9	CASSVNSRETQYF	TGTGCCAGCAGCGTAAATTCCCGGGAGACCCAGTACTTC
TRBJ1-1	.	.	TRBV6-2/TRBV6-3	CASSSHLGNTEAFF	TGTGCCAGCAGTTCCCATCTAGGGAACACTGAAGCTTTCTTT
TRBJ1-2	TRBD1	.	TRBV6-5	CASNRDREGYTF	TGTGCCAGCAACCGGGACAGGGAAGGCTACACCTTC
TRBJ1-6	TRBD1	once	TRBV7-9	CASSLAGQGNRSPLHF	TGTGCCAGCAGCTTAGCGGGACAGGGTAATAGATCACCCCTCCACTTT
TRBJ2-7	TRBD1	once	TRBV27	CASSLNPGQGAYEQYF	TGTGCCAGCAGTCTAAACCCCGGACAGGGGGCCTACGAGCAGTACTTC
TRBJ2-7	.	.	TRBV19	CASSKRGVDYEQYF	TGTGCCAGTAGTAAAAGGGGCGTAGACTACGAGCAGTACTTC
TRBJ1-5	.	.	TRBV12-3/TRBV12-4	CASSFSSNQPQHF	TGTGCCAGCAGTTTTAGCAGTAATCAGCCCCAGCATTTT
TRBJ1-1	.	.	TRBV28	CASSLFRVEAFF	TGTGCCAGCAGTTTATTCCGGGTTGAAGCTTTCTTT
TRBJ2-4	.	.	TRBV4-2	CASSQHQGDRAKNIQYF	TGTGCCAGCAGCCAACATCAGGGTGACAGAGCCAAAAACATTCAGTACTTC
TRBJ2-7	TRBD1	.	TRBV7-9	CASSLRRQGAYGDEQYF	TGTGCCAGCAGCCTCCGGAGACAGGGGGCTTATGGTGACGAGCAGTACTTC
TRBJ2-2	TRBD1	.	TRBV5-1	CASRSGTGNTGELFF	TGCGCCAGCAGATCCGGGACAGGGAACACCGGGGAGCTGTTTTTT
TRBJ2-2	TRBD1	.	TRBV25-1	CASSEWAGGTAGELFF	TGTGCCAGCAGTGAATGGGCAGGGGGCACCGCCGGGGAGCTGTTTTTT
TRBJ2-7	.	.	TRBV7-2	CASSPTLASYEQYF	TGTGCCAGCAGCCCAACACTAGCATCCTACGAGCAGTACTTC
TRBJ1-1	.	.	TRBV27	CASSLKELPRTEAFF	TGTGCCAGCAGTTTAAAAGAGCTCCCGAGGACTGAAGCTTTCTTT
TRBJ2-5	TRBD1	.	TRBV7-3	CASSRRTGRGETQYF	TGTGCCAGCAGCCGACGGACAGGGAGAGGAGAGACCCAGTACTTC
TRBJ1-2	.	.	TRBV27	CASSPPARGPGYTF	TGTGCCAGCAGTCCCCCGGCCAGAGGCCCTGGCTACACCTTC
TRBJ2-7	TRBD1	once	TRBV6-6	CASSRGQGLGYEQYF	TGTGCCAGCAGCCGAGGACAGGGCCTGGGCTACGAGCAGTACTTC
TRBJ2-2	.	.	TRBV9	CASSVEASLTGELFF	TGTGCCAGCAGCGTAGAGGCTAGCCTTACCGGGGAGCTGTTTTTT
TRBJ1-1	TRBD1	.	TRBV6-2/TRBV6-3	CASSLQGYTEAFF	TGTGCCAGCAGTTTACAGGGGTACACTGAAGCTTTCTTT